Shown below are 28 T cell receptor beta chains from a single sample sequenced in a study of blood T cell repertoires in COVID-19. TCRdb keeps only in-frame clones here, not all; method: immunoSEQ multiplex PCR. The data hold about 270,000 clones, with about 89% observed a single time. The sequencing input was peripheral blood. These receptors all come from a man aged 35-49 years with active or convalescent COVID-19.

There are a few counts of this clone. This sequence joins TRBV29-1 and TRBJ2-1; D is perhaps TRBD2 (7 bases). V lost 8 bases, J lost 8 bases, and 19 bases lay in between. The CDR3 loop spans 13 amino acids. Germline V lookup: CDR1 SQVTM, CDR2 ANQGSEA. The CDR3 DNA reads as TGCAGCTACTCGTGGGGGGGGCCGGATGAGCAGTTCTTC. Translating gives CSYSWGGPDEQFF.

The V gene is TRBV6-5, the J gene TRBJ1-2; D is possibly TRBD1 (5 bases). Germline values: CDR1 MNHEY, CDR2 SVGAGI. Trimming took 4 bases from V and 6 from J, leaving 12 bases between them. The CDR3 length is 13 residues. The CDR3 nucleotides read TGTGCCAGCAGTTGGACATATCGGGATGGCTACACCTTC. This sequence encodes CASSWTYRDGYTF.

As concerns this clone: The identical CDR3 is also encoded by other nucleotide sequences in the sample. The rearrangement links TRBV7-9 to TRBJ1-6, with 10 bases lining up with TRBD1. The CDR3 runs to 14 residues. Germline V CDR1 and CDR2: SEHNR, FQNEAQ (reference sequence). The J segment lost 7 bases and the V segment lost 5 bases, leaving 2 bases of the junction unmatched. Here the CDR3 reads CASSRDRGNSPLHF. The CDR3 DNA follows: TGTGCCAGCAGCCGGGACAGGGGAAATTCACCCCTCCACTTT. The full variable domain, completed using reference TRBV7-9 and TRBJ1-6, is DTGVSQNPRHKITKRGQNVTFRCDPISEHNRLYWYRQTLGQGPEFLTYFQNEAQLEKSRLLSDRFSAERPKGSFSTLEIQRTEQGDSAMYLCASSRDRGNSPLHFGNGTRLTVT.

About this clone itself: The sample holds other DNA sequences that translate to the same CDR3. This rearrangement joins TRBV27 to TRBJ1-5; D unclear. The CDR3 consists of 13 residues. V lost 3 bases and J 1 base, leaving 4 bases between the germline ends. In germline, CDR1 is MNHEY, CDR2 SMNVEV (reference sequence). The CDR3 DNA reads TGTGCCAGCAGTTTGCGGAGCAATCAGCCCCAGCATTTT. It is translated as CASSLRSNQPQHF.

The chain combines TRBV30 with TRBJ1-4; TRBD1 matches 8 bases. There are 13 residues in the CDR3. J gave up 11 bases and V 1 base, and 6 bases lay outside the gene matches. In germline, CDR1 is GTSNPN, CDR2 SVGIG (reference sequence). CDR3 sequence: CAWSAEDREKLFF. The CDR3 DNA follows: TGTGCCTGGAGTGCCGAGGACAGGGAGAAACTGTTTTTT.

The V gene is TRBV4-1, the J gene TRBJ1-1; D possibly corresponds to TRBD1 (6 bases). CDR1 is MGHRA and CDR2 is YSYEKL in the germline V gene. V was trimmed by 7 bases and J by 1 base, leaving 13 bases between them. This CDR3 has 14 amino acids. CDR3 sequence: CASTLSDRNTEAFF. Written as DNA, the CDR3 is TGCGCCAGCACCCTATCGGACAGGAACACTGAAGCTTTCTTT.

The chain uses TRBV28 and TRBJ1-1; the D is unclear. The germline gives CDR1 MDHEN, CDR2 SYDVKM. This CDR3 comprises 14 residues. Trimming removed 3 bases at V and 2 bases at J, with 10 bases between. The CDR3 loop reads CASSLGNRNTEAFF. CDR3 bases: TGTGCCAGCAGTTTGGGCAACCGCAACACTGAAGCTTTCTTT. The full variable domain, in which reference TRBV28 and TRBJ1-1 provide the parts outside the CDR3, is DVKVTQSSRYLVKRTGEKVFLECVQDMDHENMFWYRQDPGLGLRLIYFSYDVKMKEKGDIPEGYSVSREKKERFSLILESASTNQTSMYLCASSLGNRNTEAFFGQGTRLTVV.

This sequence joins TRBV12-3 or TRBV12-4 and TRBJ1-1; weak D call: TRBD1 (5 bases). Deletions cut 3 bases from V and 12 bases from J, with 8 bases between. This CDR3 spans 10 amino acids. The CDR3 DNA reads as TGTGCCAGCAGTTTCGGGACTCCTTTCTTT. Protein product: CASSFGTPFF.

The rearrangement joins TRBV3-1 (or the pseudogene TRBV3-2) to TRBJ2-2; D gene unclear. V lost 5 bases, J lost 4 bases, and 11 bases lay in between. The V gene's germline CDR1 is LGHDT and CDR2 YNNKEL (reference sequence). CDR3 size: 14 residues. The CDR3 sequence is CASSFRSLTGELFF. As DNA, the CDR3 is TGTGCCAGCAGCTTTCGGAGCCTCACCGGGGAGCTGTTTTTT.

The J gene is TRBJ1-3, the V gene TRBV15, with no clear D. V was pared by 5 bases and J by 2 bases, with 13 bases between. The CDR3 runs 15 residues. Germline V gene lookup returns CDR1 LNHNV and CDR2 YYDKDF (reference sequence). CDR3 loop: CATSPVPGTGNTIYF. DNA of the CDR3: TGTGCCACCAGCCCCGTCCCCGGGACTGGAAACACCATATATTTT.

The chain combines TRBV24-1 with TRBJ1-4, with 8 bases matching TRBD1. In germline, CDR1 is KGHDR, CDR2 SFDVKD. The CDR3 runs 16 residues. Losses at the gene ends were 3 bases for V and 8 bases for J; bases not matched to a gene: 10. The CDR3 loop reads CATSDSQTGVGEKLFF. CDR3 DNA: TGTGCCACCAGTGATAGCCAGACAGGGGTAGGCGAAAAACTGTTTTTT.

The rearrangement links TRBV5-1 to TRBJ2-7, with a tentative D call TRBD2 (5 bases). This CDR3 is built from 12 residues. Germline values: CDR1 SGHRS, CDR2 YFSETQ. V was trimmed by 4 bases and J by 11 bases, leaving 16 bases between them. Here the CDR3 reads CASSPDGVIKYF. DNA of the CDR3: TGCGCCAGCAGCCCTGACGGGGTAATTAAGTACTTC.

The chain links TRBV15 to TRBJ1-5, with unresolved D. The CDR3 extends over 17 amino acids. Trimming removed 0 bases at V and 11 bases at J, with 23 bases between. Germline assignment: CDR1 LNHNV and CDR2 YYDKDF (reference sequence). The DNA of the CDR3 is TGTGCCACCAGCAGAGATCGAATGGCAGCTGAGAACGGGGCCCAGCATTTT. Protein sequence: CATSRDRMAAENGAQHF.

The CDR3 DNA is TGTGCCAGCAGCCCTCCCTACAGGGTCCCAATGAACACTGAAGCTTTCTTT. This encodes CASSPPYRVPMNTEAFF. The chain has TRBV7-9 and TRBJ1-1; possibly TRBD1 for D (6 bases). Deletions cut 5 bases from V and 0 bases from J, with 19 bases between. In germline, CDR1 is SEHNR, CDR2 FQNEAQ (reference sequence). This CDR3 has 17 amino acids.

The chain carries TRBV11-2 and TRBJ2-1; weak D call: TRBD2 (5 bases). CDR3 length: 16 residues. The germline V gene encodes CDR1 SGHAT and CDR2 FQNNGV. V lost 4 bases and J lost 0, with 13 bases in between. The CDR3 is CASSSWVGSSYNEQFF. CDR3 nucleotides: TGTGCCAGCAGCTCCTGGGTGGGGAGCTCCTACAATGAGCAGTTCTTC.

The chain carries TRBV21-1 and TRBJ1-2; the table gives TRBD1 as D, unverified against the DNA. TRBV21-1 is labeled a pseudogene. The CDR3 is made up of 14 amino acids. CDR3 amino acids: CASSRMVAVYGYTF. DNA for the CDR3: TGTGCCAGCAGCCGAATGGTGGCAGTCTATGGCTACACCTTC.

The chain combines TRBV6-5 with TRBJ2-7, with a tentative D call TRBD2 (6 bases). The CDR3 consists of 14 residues. The germline V gene has CDR1 MNHEY and CDR2 SVGAGI. Trimming took off 2 bases at V and 2 bases at J, with 10 bases between the two ends. The CDR3: CASSYGGEAYEQYF. CDR3 DNA: TGTGCCAGCAGTTACGGCGGGGAAGCCTACGAGCAGTACTTC.

The V call is TRBV7-7, the J call TRBJ2-5; 12 positions agree with TRBD2. The CDR3 runs to 16 residues. Germline trimming cut 4 bases from V and 6 bases from J; bases unmatched to any gene: 9. Per germline, CDR1 SSHAT and CDR2 FNYEAQ (reference sequence). In DNA, the CDR3 is TGTGCCAGCAGCTCCTCTAGCGGGGGGGCCGGAAAGACCCAGTACTTC. Translating it yields CASSSSSGGAGKTQYF.

The table lists this clone with a few counts. This chain uses TRBV7-9 with TRBJ2-7; D possibly corresponds to TRBD2 (6 bases). The CDR3 totals 16 residues. V lost 1 base, J lost 2 bases, and 15 bases lay in between. Germline V gene sequence: CDR1 SEHNR, CDR2 FQNEAQ (reference sequence). CDR3 region: CASSLVGGRTTYEQYF. CDR3 in DNA: TGTGCCAGCAGCTTAGTTGGGGGACGGACTACCTACGAGCAGTACTTC.

The gene calls are TRBV6-1 and TRBJ2-7; TRBD1 might be the D (5 bases). Trimming pared 2 bases from V and 2 bases from J, leaving 13 bases between. This CDR3 has 15 amino acids. CDR1 and CDR2 from the germline V gene are MNHNS and SASEGT. CDR3 bases: TGTGCCAGCAGTGAAAGGGGATTTGCCGCCTACGAGCAGTACTTC. This sequence encodes CASSERGFAAYEQYF.

This sequence joins TRBV5-1 and TRBJ1-4; 7 nucleotides agree with TRBD1. This CDR3 is 13 amino acids long. Germline CDR1 SGHRS, CDR2 YFSETQ. The V segment lost 5 bases and the J segment 5 bases; nucleotides outside the gene matches: 3. CDR3 coding DNA: TGCGCCAGCAGTACAGGGGAGAATGAAAAACTGTTTTTT. Encoded protein: CASSTGENEKLFF.

This clone has just one count. The V call is TRBV19, the J call TRBJ2-4, with TRBD2 matching over 7 bases. Germline CDR1 is LNHDA and CDR2 is SQIVND (reference sequence). The CDR3 loop spans 15 amino acids. The junction had 7 bases not matched to a gene; V was cut back by 7 bases and J by 1 base. The CDR3 spells CASTAGGFAKNIQYF. The CDR3 coding sequence is TGTGCCAGTACCGCCGGGGGGTTCGCCAAAAACATTCAGTACTTC.

The rearrangement links TRBV3-1 (or the pseudogene TRBV3-2) to TRBJ1-5; D uncertain. Germline CDR1 is LGHDT and CDR2 is YNNKEL (reference sequence). The CDR3 has 14 amino acids. The V gene lost 4 bases and the J gene lost 5 bases, with 12 bases spanning the gap. The CDR3 sequence is CASSPDTVYQPQHF. DNA of the CDR3: TGTGCCAGCAGCCCAGACACGGTGTATCAGCCCCAGCATTTT.

The rearrangement joins TRBV28 to TRBJ2-1; D not certain. CDR1 MDHEN and CDR2 SYDVKM come from the germline V gene. The germline V and J ends were trimmed by 2 bases and 9 bases, with 11 bases remaining between them. This CDR3 has 13 residues. The CDR3 here is CASSLQPFGEQFF. CDR3 nucleotide sequence: TGTGCCAGCAGTTTACAACCCTTCGGTGAGCAGTTCTTC.

This sequence joins TRBV27 and TRBJ1-6; D uncertain. CDR3 length: 16 amino acids. Trimming removed 5 bases from V and 6 bases from J, with 17 bases in between. Germline CDR1 reads MNHEY; CDR2 reads SMNVEV (reference sequence). CDR3 in amino acids: CASSANVGGPNSPLHF. CDR3 nucleotide sequence: TGTGCCAGCAGTGCCAATGTAGGCGGCCCTAATTCACCCCTCCACTTT.

A word on this clone: Other DNA sequences in the sample encode the same CDR3. The V and J genes are TRBV3-1 (or the pseudogene TRBV3-2) and TRBJ2-3; 10 bases map to TRBD2. The CDR3 runs 15 residues. The germline V gene has CDR1 LGHDT and CDR2 YNNKEL (reference sequence). The V gene end was trimmed by 2 bases and the J gene end by 1 base; junction bases not matched to a gene: 0. The CDR3 region is CASSQLAGGTDTQYF. The CDR3 DNA is TGTGCCAGCAGCCAACTAGCGGGAGGCACAGATACGCAGTATTTT.

This clone appeared a few times. This chain joins TRBV2 and TRBJ1-2; 10 positions match TRBD1. The CDR3 contains 14 residues. With 6 bases clipped from V and 7 bases from J, the junction kept 8 bases outside the gene matches. CDR1 is SNHLY, CDR2 FYNNEI, per germline. CDR3 nucleotide sequence: TGTGCCAGCAGCGAGACCCGGACAGGGGGTGGCTACACCTTC. Protein sequence: CASSETRTGGGYTF.

This chain uses TRBV9 with TRBJ2-1; TRBD2 matches 9 bases. The CDR3 totals 18 residues. Germline CDR1 and CDR2: SGDLS and YYNGEE. V dropped 0 bases and J dropped 5; count of bases not matched to a gene: 12. The CDR3: CASSVVGLIGTSHNEQFF. DNA of the CDR3: TGTGCCAGCAGCGTAGTGGGCCTGATCGGGACTAGCCACAATGAGCAGTTCTTC.